What follows are 19 T cell receptor beta chains derived from one specimen sequenced in a study of cytomegalovirus exposure and HLA in healthy donors. A multiplex PCR was run with 60 Vbeta primers and 13 Jbeta primers. Clones were read by immunoSEQ multiplex PCR, and TCRdb kept only the in-frame ones, dropping some. This sample has some 130,000 clones, with around 80% found just once. Sequencing was performed on PBMCs. The receptors originated from a woman in her 40s in good health and CMV-seronegative.

The V call is TRBV19, the J call TRBJ2-5, with D possibly matching TRBD2 (6 bases). CDR3 size: 16 residues. Trimming cost V 7 bases and J 7 bases, with 25 bases left between them. CDR1 and CDR2 from the germline V gene are LNHDA and SQIVND (reference sequence). The CDR3 sequence: CASTLTWDSSTRTQYF. For the CDR3, the DNA is TGTGCCAGTACCCTTACTTGGGACTCCTCCACGAGGACCCAGTACTTC.

The chain uses TRBV5-1 and TRBJ2-7, with 7 nucleotides matching TRBD1. The CDR3 totals 13 residues. The trim removed 2 bases at V and 5 bases at J, leaving 4 bases unmatched. CDR1 is SGHRS and CDR2 is YFSETQ in the germline V gene. The CDR3 sequence is CASSLGGRDEQYF. The DNA of the CDR3 is TGCGCCAGCAGCTTAGGGGGCCGGGACGAGCAGTACTTC.

The chain joins TRBV28 to TRBJ1-1, with D tentatively TRBD1 (5 bases). The germline V and J ends were trimmed by 5 bases and 1 base, with 11 bases remaining between them. Germline V gives CDR1 MDHEN, CDR2 SYDVKM. The CDR3 runs 14 residues. CDR3 sequence: CASSPAGGNTEAFF. The CDR3 region has the DNA TGTGCCAGCAGTCCGGCCGGGGGGAACACTGAAGCTTTCTTT. Complete variable domain (other parts from reference TRBV28 and TRBJ1-1): DVKVTQSSRYLVKRTGEKVFLECVQDMDHENMFWYRQDPGLGLRLIYFSYDVKMKEKGDIPEGYSVSREKKERFSLILESASTNQTSMYLCASSPAGGNTEAFFGQGTRLTVV.

This clone was counted only a few times. V gene TRBV29-1 combines with J gene TRBJ1-2; D possibly corresponds to TRBD1 (6 bases). This CDR3 region has 12 residues. The germline CDR1 and CDR2 sequences are SQVTM and ANQGSEA. V lost 6 bases and J lost 6, with 14 bases in between. The CDR3 spells CSVGHRVHGYTF. CDR3 sequence (DNA): TGCAGCGTGGGACACAGGGTCCATGGCTACACCTTC.

V usage is TRBV5-5 and J usage is TRBJ2-1; TRBD2 aligns across 8 bases. The CDR3 is 12 amino acids. The junction had 2 bases not matched to a gene; V was cut back by 4 bases and J by 8 bases. CDR1 is SGHKS, CDR2 YYEKEE, per germline (reference sequence). The CDR3 DNA is TGTGCCAGCAGCCAAGCGGGGGATGAGCAGTTCTTC. It encodes CASSQAGDEQFF. Looking up the rest from reference TRBV5-5 and TRBJ2-1 gives the full variable domain: DAGVTQSPTHLIKTRGQQVTLRCSPISGHKSVSWYQQVLGQGPQFIFQYYEKEERGRGNFPDRFSARQFPNYSSELNVNALLLGDSALYLCASSQAGDEQFFGPGTRLTVL.

This chain uses TRBV30 with TRBJ2-1; 9 nucleotides match TRBD2. V lost 2 bases to trimming and J lost 6 bases; unmatched junction nucleotides: 8. The CDR3 runs 15 residues. The germline V gene has CDR1 GTSNPN and CDR2 SVGIG (reference sequence). In DNA, the CDR3 is TGTGCCTGGAGTTCAGCGGGAGGAGGCTTCAATGAGCAGTTCTTC. Protein sequence: CAWSSAGGGFNEQFF.

Concerning this clone itself: This same CDR3 is encoded by further DNA sequences in the sample. The V and J genes are TRBV28 and TRBJ1-5; TRBD1 is a possible D gene (5 bases). V was shortened by 6 bases and J by 1 base, with 7 bases between the two germline ends. This CDR3 is built from 13 residues. Germline V CDR1 and CDR2: MDHEN, SYDVKM. CDR3 sequence reads: CASRGGSNQPQHF. Here the CDR3 DNA reads TGTGCCAGCAGGGGGGGAAGCAATCAGCCCCAGCATTTT. The variable domain in full, with the rest retrieved from reference TRBV28 and TRBJ1-5, is DVKVTQSSRYLVKRTGEKVFLECVQDMDHENMFWYRQDPGLGLRLIYFSYDVKMKEKGDIPEGYSVSREKKERFSLILESASTNQTSMYLCASRGGSNQPQHFGDGTRLSIL.

The rearrangement joins TRBV10-3 to TRBJ1-3; a weak D match, TRBD1 (5 bases). V was trimmed by 5 bases and J by 1 base, leaving 12 bases between them. Germline CDR1 reads ENHRY; CDR2 reads SYGVKD. This CDR3 region has 15 residues. As DNA, the CDR3 is TGTGCCATCAGTCGGGACGGGGGATCTGGAAACACCATATATTTT. It specifies CAISRDGGSGNTIYF.

This chain joins TRBV14 and TRBJ1-1; 9 positions agree with TRBD1. Germline values: CDR1 SGHDN, CDR2 FVKESK. The CDR3 length is 13 residues. V shed 4 bases and J 6 bases; nucleotides not matched to a gene: 3. The CDR3 loop reads CASSPGTGPEAFF. CDR3 DNA: TGTGCCAGCAGCCCCGGGACAGGGCCTGAAGCTTTCTTT. The whole variable domain, remainder taken from reference TRBV14 and TRBJ1-1, is EAGVTQFPSHSVIEKGQTVTLRCDPISGHDNLYWYRRVMGKEIKFLLHFVKESKQDESGMPNNRFLAERTGGTYSTLKVQPAELEDSGVYFCASSPGTGPEAFFGQGTRLTVV.

The chain is built from TRBV19 and TRBJ1-1; TRBD1 agrees at 8 bases. This CDR3 has 15 amino acids. Germline values: CDR1 LNHDA, CDR2 SQIVND (reference sequence). V shed 7 bases, J shed 1 base, and the junction held 8 bases outside the gene matches. The CDR3 DNA reads as TGTGCCAGTACCCGAGACAGGGGAACGAACACTGAAGCTTTCTTT. Its protein is CASTRDRGTNTEAFF.

A single count supports this clone. This chain uses TRBV27 with TRBJ2-5; TRBD2 matches at 7 bases. J gave up 1 base and V 5 bases, and 4 bases lay outside the gene matches. Germline CDR1 and CDR2: MNHEY and SMNVEV (reference sequence). This CDR3 has 14 amino acids. CDR3 bases: TGTGCCAGCAGTCCTCGGGGGGTCCAAGAGACCCAGTACTTC. Protein sequence: CASSPRGVQETQYF.

This CDR3 reads CASSLQQGAGWSTEAFF. The CDR3 nucleotides read TGTGCCAGCAGCTTACAACAGGGGGCCGGTTGGTCCACTGAAGCTTTCTTT. The chain is built from TRBV7-8 and TRBJ1-1, with 9 bases lining up with TRBD1. V lost 2 bases and J lost 4; bases outside the gene matches: 11. Germline V gives CDR1 SGHVS, CDR2 FQNEAQ. The CDR3 consists of 17 residues.

The chain uses TRBV5-6 and TRBJ1-2, with 7 bases that match TRBD1. Trimming removed 4 bases from V and 7 bases from J; junction bases left unmatched: 16. CDR1 is SGHDT, CDR2 YYEEEE, per germline. The CDR3 sequence is 16 residues long. CDR3 bases: TGTGCCAGCAGCCCCGGGACAGCGAGGGACTCTATTGGCTACACCTTC. Translating gives CASSPGTARDSIGYTF. Full variable domain (missing parts from reference TRBV5-6 and TRBJ1-2): DAGVTQSPTHLIKTRGQQVTLRCSPKSGHDTVSWYQQALGQGPQFIFQYYEEEERQRGNFPDRFSGHQFPNYSSELNVNALLLGDSALYLCASSPGTARDSIGYTFGSGTRLTVV.

This clone was counted a few times. The chain has TRBV11-2 and TRBJ1-4; D is undetermined. This CDR3 is built from 14 residues. Germline-derived CDR1 and CDR2 are SGHAT and FQNNGV. Trimming cost V 8 bases and J 8 bases, with 18 bases left between them. The chain's CDR3 is CASGSPLREEKLFF. The CDR3, as DNA: TGTGCCAGCGGTTCCCCTCTGAGAGAGGAAAAACTGTTTTTT.

The V and J genes are TRBV29-1 and TRBJ2-1; 10 nucleotides agree with TRBD2. V was pared by 8 bases and J by 7 bases, with 23 bases of the junction left unmatched. The CDR3 totals 18 residues. The germline gives CDR1 SQVTM, CDR2 ANQGSEA. The CDR3 coding sequence is TGCAGCACGCCCGGGGCAGGGGGCAGTCTAGCGGGAGAAAATGAGCAGTTCTTC. Amino acid sequence: CSTPGAGGSLAGENEQFF.

This clone was observed once. This chain uses TRBV9 with TRBJ1-6; the D gene is possibly TRBD1 (6 bases). The ends were cut back, 4 bases at V and 7 bases at J, with 15 bases in the middle. The CDR3 extends over 15 amino acids. Per germline, CDR1 SGDLS and CDR2 YYNGEE. The CDR3 nucleotides read TGTGCCAGCAGCCCCGAGGGGGGGGAAAATTCACCCCTCCACTTT. Protein product: CASSPEGGENSPLHF.

This chain connects TRBV9 to TRBJ1-6, with D perhaps matching TRBD1 (6 bases). Germline V gene sequence: CDR1 SGDLS, CDR2 YYNGEE. The CDR3 is made up of 15 amino acids. V was pared by 3 bases and J by 7 bases, with 14 bases between. The CDR3 region has the DNA TGTGCCAGCAGCGGGACCGGGACACAGAATTCACCCCTCCACTTT. This encodes CASSGTGTQNSPLHF. Based on the CDR3 plus reference TRBV9 and TRBJ1-6, the full variable domain is DSGVTQTPKHLITATGQRVTLRCSPRSGDLSVYWYQQSLDQGLQFLIQYYNGEERAKGNILERFSAQQFPDLHSELNLSSLELGDSALYFCASSGTGTQNSPLHFGNGTRLTVT.

The table lists this clone with a count of one. The V and J genes are TRBV5-6 and TRBJ2-1, with TRBD2 matching 9 bases. The junction had 1 base not matched to a gene; V was cut back by 0 bases and J by 3 bases. The CDR3 runs to 15 residues. The germline V gene has CDR1 SGHDT and CDR2 YYEEEE. CDR3 sequence: CASSLGLADYNEQFF. CDR3 nucleotides: TGTGCCAGCAGCTTGGGACTAGCGGACTACAATGAGCAGTTCTTC. The full variable domain, with the rest looked up from reference TRBV5-6 and TRBJ2-1, is DAGVTQSPTHLIKTRGQQVTLRCSPKSGHDTVSWYQQALGQGPQFIFQYYEEEERQRGNFPDRFSGHQFPNYSSELNVNALLLGDSALYLCASSLGLADYNEQFFGPGTRLTVL.

The chain recombines TRBV7-6 with TRBJ2-5; the D gene is possibly TRBD1 (6 bases). TRBJ2-7 matches the DNA end more closely, so the J call is doubtful. CDR1 is SGHVS and CDR2 is FNYEAQ in the germline V gene. The CDR3 runs 14 residues. The CDR3 nucleotides read TGTGCCAGCAGCTTAGCGGGGGCCGACTACGAGCAGTACTTC. Its protein is CASSLAGADYEQYF.